These T cell receptor beta chains were read from a single sample in a study of technical replicates of blood from a handful of donors. The data were produced by immunoSEQ multiplex PCR, yet TCRdb's version contains in-frame clones alone and is incomplete. Among approximately 89,000 clones listed, about 94% were seen once. The sequencing sample was made of T cells isolated from PBMCs. The receptors were sampled from a human donor in good health. The conserved cysteine and the conserved F or W are not part of the CDR3 here.

j_gene: TRBJ2-7
v_gene: TRBV28
CDR3aa: ATSPNDRVVYEQY

j_gene: TRBJ2-3
v_gene: TRBV19
CDR3aa: ASSIFGGSTDTQY

j_gene: TRBJ2-3
v_gene: TRBV11-3
CDR3aa: ASSSSGGRHRYGQY

j_gene: TRBJ1-1
v_gene: TRBV5-1
CDR3aa: ASSFMTGGNTEAF

j_gene: TRBJ1-2
v_gene: TRBV14
CDR3aa: ASSQVQGARYGYT

j_gene: TRBJ2-7
v_gene: TRBV29-1
CDR3aa: SVATGGSDRPDYEQY

j_gene: TRBJ2-3
v_gene: TRBV18
CDR3aa: ATAVSTDTQY

j_gene: TRBJ2-4
v_gene: TRBV1
CDR3aa: TSLIHSGRERNIQY

j_gene: TRBJ2-5
v_gene: TRBV7-3
CDR3aa: ASSKSLAGGRETQY

j_gene: TRBJ2-3
v_gene: TRBV10-3
CDR3aa: AISDLLGGDTQY

j_gene: TRBJ1-5
v_gene: TRBV6-1
CDR3aa: ASSPESGLQPQH

j_gene: TRBJ2-7
v_gene: TRBV10-2
CDR3aa: ASSEPGSGSWEQY

j_gene: TRBJ2-2
v_gene: TRBV28
CDR3aa: ASSSQSTGELF

j_gene: TRBJ1-6
v_gene: TRBV9
CDR3aa: ASSRQGMGSPLH

j_gene: TRBJ2-7
v_gene: TRBV19
CDR3aa: ASSATGTNYEQY

j_gene: TRBJ2-4
v_gene: TRBV13
CDR3aa: ASSLYKNIQY

j_gene: TRBJ1-4
v_gene: TRBV7-4
CDR3aa: ASSLFDRGRRTNEKLF

j_gene: TRBJ2-7
v_gene: TRBV15
CDR3aa: ATSREGHEQY

j_gene: TRBJ1-1
v_gene: TRBV7-9
CDR3aa: ASRSGQEAKAF

j_gene: TRBJ2-7
v_gene: TRBV6-5
CDR3aa: ASSYSYTGAYEQY

j_gene: TRBJ2-6
v_gene: TRBV11-3
CDR3aa: ASSADRLESGANVLT

j_gene: TRBJ1-1
v_gene: TRBV7-9
CDR3aa: ASSSNVDTEAF

j_gene: TRBJ2-7
v_gene: TRBV11-2
CDR3aa: ASSFRLAGAYEQY

j_gene: TRBJ2-7
v_gene: TRBV7-8
CDR3aa: ASSTRRLAGDYEQY

j_gene: TRBJ2-7
v_gene: TRBV7-8
CDR3aa: ASSLFPGEGYEQY